This T cell receptor (beta chain) was sequenced during a study of T cell responses to AZD1222 COVID-19 vaccine. Details on this clone: Its antigen remains unidentified.

CDR1 and CDR2 (germline): MDHEN, SYDVKM. Losses at the gene ends were 6 bases for V and 3 bases for J; bases not matched to a gene: 11. This CDR3 is 17 amino acids long. The method was immunoSEQ multiplex PCR; TCRdb's version includes in-frame clones alone and lacks a portion of them. Altogether more than 60,000 clones are present, about nine tenths being singletons, with the ten largest covering 24%. The study's findings and limits: Only a handful of AZD1222 recipients tested seropositive at baseline.

This specimen was peripheral blood, taken on day 0 of AZD1222 vaccination. This rearrangement joins TRBV28 to TRBJ2-3, with 11 positions matching TRBD2. This sequence originates from an adult in good health. The CDR3 is CASRGWVAGGPTDTQYF. CDR3 in DNA: TGTGCCAGCAGGGGATGGGTAGCGGGAGGGCCTACAGATACGCAGTATTTT.